The 12 T cell receptor beta chains below all came from one sample that was sequenced in a study of blood T cell repertoires in COVID-19. Only in-frame clones appear in the TCRdb table, and some are missing; sequencing was by immunoSEQ multiplex PCR. Of roughly 200,000 clones in the sample, about 88% were seen once. Specimen: PBMCs or T cells enriched from blood (not recorded which). The receptor source for this set is a woman aged 25 to 39 who had been exposed to COVID-19.

This chain links TRBV10-1 with TRBJ1-1, with D possibly being TRBD1 (5 bases). Trimming took 0 bases from V and 6 from J, leaving 11 bases between them. The germline CDR1 and CDR2 sequences are WNHNN and SYGVQD (reference sequence). The CDR3 runs 14 residues. CDR3 in DNA: TGCGCCAGCAGTGAGTCGACCCGACAGTCTGAAGCTTTCTTT. As protein: CASSESTRQSEAFF.

The V gene is TRBV6-5, the J gene TRBJ1-4; D not resolved. Trimming removed 0 bases from V and 5 bases from J, with 10 bases in between. The germline V gene encodes CDR1 MNHEY and CDR2 SVGAGI. The CDR3 sequence is 15 residues long. CDR3 sequence: CASSYSTGMNEKLFF. CDR3 coding DNA: TGTGCCAGCAGTTACTCGACGGGGATGAATGAAAAACTGTTTTTT.

The CDR3 reads CASSSNRVSLKGPPEAFF. Written as DNA, the CDR3 is TGCGCCAGCAGTAGTAACAGGGTATCCCTCAAGGGGCCCCCTGAAGCTTTCTTT. The chain joins TRBV10-1 to TRBJ1-1, with D possibly matching TRBD1 (6 bases). V was pared by 5 bases and J by 6 bases, with 28 bases between. Germline CDR1 reads WNHNN; CDR2 reads SYGVQD (reference sequence). The CDR3 sequence is 18 residues long.

The rearrangement links TRBV6-4 to TRBJ2-5; 7 bases line up with TRBD2. V trimming: 7 bases; J trimming: 1 base; junction bases outside the gene matches: 3. The germline V gene has CDR1 MRHNA and CDR2 SNTAGT. There are 13 residues in the CDR3. In nucleotides, the CDR3 is TGTGCCAGCATGGGGGGGGTCCAAGAGACCCAGTACTTC. It is translated as CASMGGVQETQYF.

CDR3 DNA sequence: TGTGCCACCAGTGGCAGGGCAGGGTCGTACCAAGAGACCCAGTACTTC. It is translated as CATSGRAGSYQETQYF. V usage is TRBV24-1 and J usage is TRBJ2-5; D is possibly TRBD1 (5 bases). The V gene lost 5 bases and the J gene lost 0 bases, with 15 bases spanning the gap. The CDR3 is made up of 16 amino acids. Germline V gene lookup returns CDR1 KGHDR and CDR2 SFDVKD.

The V and J genes are TRBV6-1 and TRBJ1-5; TRBD1 matches 7 bases. The V and J ends lost 3 bases and 3 bases, in that order; junction bases with no gene match: 5. The V gene's germline CDR1 is MNHNS and CDR2 SASEGT. The length of the CDR3 is 15 residues. The CDR3 sequence: CASSDRGQINQPQHF. Written as DNA, the CDR3 is TGTGCCAGCAGTGATAGGGGACAGATCAATCAGCCCCAGCATTTT.

This chain links TRBV5-1 with TRBJ1-2; 9 nucleotides line up with TRBD1. The V gene's germline CDR1 is SGHRS and CDR2 YFSETQ. The CDR3 has 16 amino acids. V lost 0 bases, J lost 8 bases, and 11 bases stayed unmatched. CDR3 amino acids: CASSLDPGQGQGGYTF. DNA of the CDR3: TGCGCCAGCAGCTTGGACCCGGGACAGGGACAAGGCGGCTACACCTTC.

The chain links TRBV6-6 to TRBJ1-5, with TRBD1 matching 7 bases. The length of the CDR3 is 14 residues. V was pared by 5 bases and J by 3 bases, with 4 bases of the junction left unmatched. Germline values: CDR1 MNHNY, CDR2 SVGAGI (reference sequence). As DNA, the CDR3 is TGTGCCAGCAGTCGACAGGGACTCAATCAGCCCCAGCATTTT. Translated: CASSRQGLNQPQHF.

CDR3 amino acids: CAWRYRTGGTGNTIYF. The DNA for the CDR3 is TGTGCCTGGAGGTACCGTACTGGGGGCACTGGAAACACCATATATTTT. The V call is TRBV30, the J call TRBJ1-3; possibly TRBD1 for D (6 bases). The CDR3 has 16 residues. Deletions cut 3 bases from V and 2 bases from J, with 17 bases between. The germline CDR1 and CDR2 sequences are GTSNPN and SVGIG (reference sequence).

This clone was picked up one time. The V call is TRBV6-5, the J call TRBJ2-5, with D maybe TRBD2 (6 bases). The CDR3 extends over 14 amino acids. From germline, CDR1 is MNHEY and CDR2 SVGAGI. The V and J ends lost 7 bases and 2 bases respectively, with 14 bases between them. CDR3 protein: CASIRGASQETQYF. In DNA form, the CDR3 reads TGTGCCAGCATTCGCGGGGCAAGTCAAGAGACCCAGTACTTC.

The V and J genes are TRBV19 and TRBJ1-2; no definite D call. The V gene lost 4 bases and the J gene lost 8 bases, with 17 bases spanning the gap. Looked up from germline, CDR1 is LNHDA and CDR2 is SQIVND (reference sequence). This CDR3 is built from 14 residues. The CDR3 bases are TGTGCCAGTAGTAGCGGGATGCCGTGGGAGGGCTACACCTTC. It yields the protein CASSSGMPWEGYTF.

This sequence joins TRBV7-2 and TRBJ2-7; TRBD2 matches 9 bases. CDR3 length: 17 residues. Germline V gives CDR1 SGHTA, CDR2 FQGNSA. V shed 0 bases and J 1 base; nucleotides not matched to a gene: 7. CDR3 loop: CASSLALAGGGSYEQYF. For the CDR3, the DNA is TGTGCCAGCAGCTTAGCACTAGCGGGCGGCGGATCCTACGAGCAGTACTTC. Supplemented by reference TRBV7-2 and TRBJ2-7, the full variable domain reads GAGVSQSPSNKVTEKGKDVELRCDPISGHTALYWYRQSLGQGLEFLIYFQGNSAPDKSGLPSDRFSAERTGGSVSTLTIQRTQQEDSAVYLCASSLALAGGGSYEQYFGPGTRLTVT.